The next 30 T cell receptor beta chains were all read from a single sample in a study of Graves' ophthalmopathy and Graves' hyperthyroidism. The authors amplified TCR beta CDR3 regions from RNA transcripts. Second-round multiplex PCR followed a first-round RT-PCR using HTBI primers. TCRdb called the multiplex PCR reads again in MiXCR, with one record for every CDR3 protein. Here the sample spans about 1.1 million distinct CDR3 sequences, around a third being singletons. Sequencing was carried out using peripheral blood or thyroid tissue (not recorded which). The receptors originated from an adult man with Graves' hyperthyroidism.

The rearrangement links TRBV7-2 to TRBJ2-7; D is unresolved. CDR3 length: 16 residues. Trimming took off 3 bases at V and 0 bases at J, with 15 bases between the two ends. From germline, CDR1 is SGHTA and CDR2 FQGNSA. The CDR3 coding sequence is TGTGCCAGCAGCTTGGTGCCCTTACGAAACTCCTACGAGCAGTACTTC. This encodes CASSLVPLRNSYEQYF.

The genes are TRBV19 and TRBJ2-7; 7 nucleotides agree with TRBD1. In germline, CDR1 is LNHDA, CDR2 SQIVND (reference sequence). The V gene end was trimmed by 5 bases and the J gene end by 2 bases; junction bases not matched to a gene: 6. This CDR3 is 14 amino acids long. CDR3: CASSGDRVPYEQYF. The CDR3 bases are TGTGCCAGTAGTGGCGACAGGGTCCCCTACGAGCAGTACTTC.

This clonotype was seen repeatedly, ten times or more. This chain links TRBV7-2 with TRBJ1-2, with 7 bases aligning to TRBD1. J gave up 6 bases and V 2 bases, and 12 bases lay outside the gene matches. The germline V gene has CDR1 SGHTA and CDR2 FQGNSA. This CDR3 region has 16 residues. In DNA, the CDR3 is TGTGCCAGCAGCTTAAGGGGACCAGGGGGAGAGGATGGCTACACCTTC. Translated: CASSLRGPGGEDGYTF.

There are many counts of this clonotype. The chain uses TRBV20-1 and TRBJ2-7, with 7 bases fitting TRBD2. V lost 3 bases, J lost 4 bases, and 12 bases stayed unmatched. CDR1 and CDR2 (germline): DFQATT, SNEGSKA (reference sequence). The CDR3 has 15 amino acids. The CDR3 protein is CSARKYGRERYEQYF. DNA for the CDR3: TGCAGTGCTAGGAAATATGGGCGGGAGCGGTACGAGCAGTACTTC.

Ten or more counts support this clonotype. The chain combines TRBV13 with TRBJ1-4; TRBD1 matches at 8 bases. Germline V lookup: CDR1 PRHDT, CDR2 FYEKMQ (reference sequence). This CDR3 spans 14 amino acids. The junction had 6 bases not matched to a gene; V was cut back by 5 bases and J by 7 bases. Here the CDR3 DNA reads TGTGCCAGCAGCCTCTACAGGGGGTTTGAAAAACTGTTTTTT. Encoded protein: CASSLYRGFEKLFF.

Notes on this clonotype: Being one base from a much bigger clone, this may be a read error. The rearrangement uses TRBV5-1 and TRBJ1-6; maybe TRBD1 (6 bases). The length of the CDR3 is 14 residues. Trimming shortened V by 4 bases and J by 10 bases, and 15 bases separated the two germline ends. In germline, CDR1 is SGHRS, CDR2 YFSETQ. The CDR3 nucleotides read TGCGCCAGCAGCCACAACAGGGATAGCTCACCCCTCCACTTT. It specifies CASSHNRDSSPLHF.

To note about this clonotype: This may stem from a read error, because a much larger clone lies one nucleotide away. The chain employs TRBV19 and TRBJ2-7; tentative D call: TRBD2 (6 bases). V gave up 3 bases and J gave up 4 bases, with 25 bases separating them. Germline CDR1 is LNHDA and CDR2 is SQIVND (reference sequence). The CDR3 has 18 amino acids. The CDR3 spells CASSIGPAGPSGGYEQYF. Written as DNA, the CDR3 is TGTGCCAGTAGTATCGGACCAGCGGGTCCCTCTGGGGGATACGAGCAGTACTTC.

The chain recombines TRBV10-3 with TRBJ2-7; D could derive from TRBD1 or TRBD2 (5 bases each). Germline-derived CDR1 and CDR2 are ENHRY and SYGVKD. The length of the CDR3 is 14 residues. Between the trimmed V and J ends, which lost 6 bases and 2 bases, there was a span of 14 bases. CDR3 nucleotides: TGTGCCATCAGCGACGGCTTGGGGGCCTACGAGCAGTACTTC. As protein: CAISDGLGAYEQYF.

Ten or more counts support this clonotype. The chain has TRBV7-2 and TRBJ1-2, with D possibly matching TRBD1 (6 bases). CDR3 length equals 14 residues. Per the germline V gene, CDR1 is SGHTA and CDR2 is FQGNSA. The ends were cut back, 5 bases at V and 6 bases at J, with 16 bases in the middle. The CDR3 sequence: CASSPWGAGHGYTF. Written as DNA, the CDR3 is TGTGCCAGCAGCCCCTGGGGGGCTGGGCATGGCTACACCTTC.

Turning to this clonotype: One junction end disagrees with the germline gene, perhaps due to a read error. The gene calls are TRBV2 and TRBJ1-5; TRBD1 agrees at 8 bases. The germline V gene has CDR1 SNHLY and CDR2 FYNNEI. This CDR3 is 15 amino acids long. CDR3 sequence: CASSQAGQGALPQHF. The CDR3 region has the DNA TGCGCCAGCAGCCAAGCAGGGCAGGGGGCATTGCCCCAGCATTTT.

The genes are TRBV5-1 and TRBJ2-7; no definite D call. V lost 0 bases, J lost 7 bases, and 11 bases lay in between. The length of the CDR3 is 13 residues. Germline CDR1 SGHRS, CDR2 YFSETQ. The CDR3 is CASSLAAKGEQYF. Written as DNA, the CDR3 is TGCGCCAGCAGCTTGGCCGCGAAAGGGGAGCAGTACTTC.

This clonotype was counted ten times or more. The gene calls are TRBV29-1 and TRBJ2-2; D call uncertain. V dropped 5 bases and J dropped 5 bases, with 6 bases sitting between them. The CDR3 has 11 amino acids. Germline values: CDR1 SQVTM, CDR2 ANQGSEA. In DNA, the CDR3 is TGCAGCGTTCTCATAACCGGGGAGCTGTTTTTT. This translates into CSVLITGELFF.

The chain combines TRBV19 with TRBJ1-5; possibly TRBD1 for D (6 bases). Germline V CDR1 and CDR2: LNHDA, SQIVND (reference sequence). CDR3 size: 14 residues. The germline V and J ends were trimmed by 3 bases and 6 bases, with 12 bases remaining between them. The CDR3 reads CASSILQGTQPQHF. The CDR3 DNA follows: TGTGCCAGTAGTATCCTGCAGGGGACTCAGCCCCAGCATTTT.

Remarks on this clonotype: Compared with germline, one end of the junction differs, possibly owing to a read error. The chain employs TRBV7-2 and TRBJ2-7; D ambiguous. The CDR3 sequence is 12 residues long. Germline V gene sequence: CDR1 SGHTA, CDR2 FQGNSA. CDR3 in amino acids: CASSLARNEQCF. CDR3 sequence (DNA): TGTGCCAGCAGCTTAGCAAGGAACGAGCAGTGCTTC.

Notes on this clonotype: A much larger clonotype is one base distant, so this may be a read error. The chain carries TRBV19 and TRBJ1-2; D call uncertain. CDR3 length: 13 residues. Germline-derived CDR1 and CDR2 are LNHDA and SQIVND (reference sequence). In DNA, the CDR3 is TGTGCCAGTAGTATCGGGGTGTCCTATGACTACACCTTC. The encoded protein is CASSIGVSYDYTF. Full variable domain (remainder filled in from reference TRBV19 and TRBJ1-2): DGGITQSPKYLFRKEGQNVTLSCEQNLNHDAMYWYRQDPGQGLRLIYYSQIVNDFQKGDIAEGYSVSREKKESFPLTVTSAQKNPTAFYLCASSIGVSYDYTFGSGTRLTVV.

In its sample, this clonotype was seen many times. The chain joins TRBV9 to TRBJ1-6, with TRBD1 identical over 8 bases. The CDR3 runs 15 residues. Unmatched junction bases numbered 7, after V lost 4 bases and J lost 7 bases. CDR1 is SGDLS and CDR2 is YYNGEE in the germline V gene. Here the CDR3 DNA reads TGTGCCAGCAGCCCATCCGGACAGGGAAATTCACCCCTCCACTTT. As protein: CASSPSGQGNSPLHF.

The chain joins TRBV11-2 to TRBJ2-5, with 8 bases matching TRBD1. The germline V gene has CDR1 SGHAT and CDR2 FQNNGV. The CDR3 contains 16 residues. The V gene end was trimmed by 5 bases and the J gene end by 5 bases; junction bases not matched to a gene: 13. DNA for the CDR3: TGTGCCAGCAGCCCGGGTAGGGACAGGATCTGGGAGACCCAGTACTTC. Residues: CASSPGRDRIWETQYF.

This clonotype was observed a handful of times. The chain recombines TRBV7-2 with TRBJ2-7, with TRBD2 matching over 10 bases. J lost 2 bases, V lost 4 bases, and 8 bases had no gene match. The CDR3 covers 16 residues. In germline, CDR1 is SGHTA, CDR2 FQGNSA. The CDR3 bases are TGTGCCAGCAGCTCTGCAGGACTAGCGGTAACCTACGAGCAGTACTTC. Protein product: CASSSAGLAVTYEQYF.

The rearrangement uses TRBV7-2 and TRBJ2-7, with TRBD2 matching 12 bases. The V gene's germline CDR1 is SGHTA and CDR2 FQGNSA. V shed 5 bases and J 0 bases; nucleotides not matched to a gene: 8. This CDR3 is built from 17 residues. The CDR3 sequence: CASSQGLAGPSSYEQYF. The CDR3 region has the DNA TGTGCCAGCAGCCAAGGACTAGCGGGACCGAGCTCCTACGAGCAGTACTTC.

This clonotype was seen once. This could be a read error, since a much larger clone is one nucleotide away. This chain uses TRBV7-8 with TRBJ1-6, with D possibly TRBD1 on 5 matching bases. Germline V gene sequence: CDR1 SGHVS, CDR2 FQNEAQ. This CDR3 contains 14 residues. V was pared by 4 bases and J by 10 bases, with 14 bases between. In DNA, the CDR3 is TGTGCCAGCAGCTCGGGGCGGCTAGAATCACCCCTCCACTTT. Translated: CASSSGRLESPLHF.

This clonotype has just a few counts. The V call is TRBV28, the J call TRBJ2-7; 9 nucleotides match TRBD2. The ends lost 3 bases at V and 1 base at J; junction bases unmatched: 7. CDR3 length: 16 amino acids. Germline values: CDR1 MDHEN, CDR2 SYDVKM. CDR3 coding DNA: TGTGCCAGCAGTTTGTCCGTAGCGGGAGCGTCCTACGAGCAGTACTTC. Translation: CASSLSVAGASYEQYF.

The V call is TRBV5-1, the J call TRBJ2-7; 8 bases map to TRBD2. V shed 4 bases and J 6 bases; nucleotides not matched to a gene: 9. In germline, CDR1 is SGHRS, CDR2 YFSETQ. The CDR3 sequence is 14 residues long. The CDR3 nucleotides are TGCGCCAGCAGCGGCGGACTAGCTACGGGCGAGCAGTACTTC. Its translation: CASSGGLATGEQYF.

Worth noting for this clonotype: A clone one base away is much larger, so this may be a read error. The chain has TRBV12-3 or TRBV12-4 and TRBJ1-1; no clear D. The CDR3 loop spans 15 amino acids. V dropped 7 bases and J dropped 7 bases, with 22 bases sitting between them. The chain's CDR3 is CASTLRSGLQDEAFF. DNA for the CDR3: TGTGCCAGCACCCTGCGGTCCGGCCTCCAAGATGAAGCTTTCTTT.

This clonotype was counted ten times or more. This chain links TRBV20-1 with TRBJ1-5, with D possibly matching TRBD1 (6 bases). Trimming pared 5 bases from V and 1 base from J, leaving 18 bases between. Germline CDR1 is DFQATT and CDR2 is SNEGSKA (reference sequence). The CDR3 is 16 residues long. The CDR3 reads CSAGTRPAISNQPQHF. The CDR3 nucleotides read TGCAGTGCTGGGACACGCCCTGCTATCAGCAATCAGCCCCAGCATTTT.

This clonotype was found many times. The CDR3 nucleotides are TGTGCCAGCAGTTGGGGGGAGGGCAATCAGCCCCAGCATTTT. Translation gives CASSWGEGNQPQHF. This sequence joins TRBV27 and TRBJ1-5; a weak D match, TRBD1 (5 bases). The germline V gene has CDR1 MNHEY and CDR2 SMNVEV (reference sequence). The CDR3 is 14 amino acids. The V gene lost 4 bases and the J gene lost 2 bases, with 9 bases spanning the gap.

This chain connects TRBV15 to TRBJ1-1; 8 nucleotides agree with TRBD1. CDR1 and CDR2 (germline): LNHNV, YYDKDF (reference sequence). This CDR3 spans 13 amino acids. The V and J ends lost 1 base and 13 bases, in that order; junction bases with no gene match: 8. The CDR3 protein is CATSRGTTGGGFF. CDR3 DNA sequence: TGTGCCACCAGCAGAGGGACAACAGGGGGTGGTTTCTTT.

This clonotype has only a few counts. The chain combines TRBV5-1 with TRBJ2-5, with a tentative D call TRBD1 (5 bases). V was clipped by 0 bases and J by 5 bases, with 14 bases between them. Looked up from germline, CDR1 is SGHRS and CDR2 is YFSETQ. The CDR3 totals 15 residues. Here the CDR3 reads CASSLAATGWETQYF. Written as DNA, the CDR3 is TGCGCCAGCAGCTTGGCAGCTACAGGCTGGGAGACCCAGTACTTC.

This clonotype has a count of ten or more. This may be a read error, as it is one base from a much larger clone. This chain joins TRBV2 and TRBJ1-1; TRBD1 matches 7 bases. Germline CDR1 reads SNHLY; CDR2 reads FYNNEI. This CDR3 has 14 residues. Losses at the gene ends were 2 bases for V and 4 bases for J; bases not matched to a gene: 4. The CDR3 bases are TGTGCCAGCAGTGAACAGGGGGGAAGCACTGAAGCTTTCTTT. Protein sequence: CASSEQGGSTEAFF.

This clonotype was detected many times. The chain couples TRBV12-3 or TRBV12-4 to TRBJ1-2, with TRBD1 as a possible D gene (6 bases). Trimming removed 5 bases from V and 4 bases from J, with 14 bases in between. CDR3 length: 14 amino acids. The chain's CDR3 is CASSAQGFGYGYTF. The CDR3, as DNA: TGTGCCAGCAGTGCACAGGGTTTCGGCTATGGCTACACCTTC.

Ten or more counts support this clonotype. This chain joins TRBV5-6 and TRBJ1-6, with 8 bases aligning to TRBD1. CDR3 length: 14 amino acids. After removal of 6 bases from V and 7 bases from J, the junction contained 6 bases not matched to a gene. In germline, CDR1 is SGHDT, CDR2 YYEEEE. The CDR3 DNA follows: TGTGCCAGCAACGTTGGACAGGGCAATTCACCCCTCCACTTT. It yields the protein CASNVGQGNSPLHF.